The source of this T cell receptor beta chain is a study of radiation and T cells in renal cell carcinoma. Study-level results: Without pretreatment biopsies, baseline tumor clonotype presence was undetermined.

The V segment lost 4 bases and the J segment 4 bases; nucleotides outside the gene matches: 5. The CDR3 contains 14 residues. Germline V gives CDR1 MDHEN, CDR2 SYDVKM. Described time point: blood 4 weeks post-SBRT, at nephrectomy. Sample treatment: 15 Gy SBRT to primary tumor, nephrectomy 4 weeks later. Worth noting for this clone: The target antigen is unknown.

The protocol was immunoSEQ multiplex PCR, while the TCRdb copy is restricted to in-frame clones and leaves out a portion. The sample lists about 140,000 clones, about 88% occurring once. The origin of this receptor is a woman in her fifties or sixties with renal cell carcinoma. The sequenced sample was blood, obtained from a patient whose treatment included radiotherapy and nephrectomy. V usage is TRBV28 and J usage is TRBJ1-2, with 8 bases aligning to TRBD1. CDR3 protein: CASSYRDRTYGYTF. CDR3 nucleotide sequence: TGTGCCAGCAGTTACCGGGACAGGACCTATGGCTACACCTTC.